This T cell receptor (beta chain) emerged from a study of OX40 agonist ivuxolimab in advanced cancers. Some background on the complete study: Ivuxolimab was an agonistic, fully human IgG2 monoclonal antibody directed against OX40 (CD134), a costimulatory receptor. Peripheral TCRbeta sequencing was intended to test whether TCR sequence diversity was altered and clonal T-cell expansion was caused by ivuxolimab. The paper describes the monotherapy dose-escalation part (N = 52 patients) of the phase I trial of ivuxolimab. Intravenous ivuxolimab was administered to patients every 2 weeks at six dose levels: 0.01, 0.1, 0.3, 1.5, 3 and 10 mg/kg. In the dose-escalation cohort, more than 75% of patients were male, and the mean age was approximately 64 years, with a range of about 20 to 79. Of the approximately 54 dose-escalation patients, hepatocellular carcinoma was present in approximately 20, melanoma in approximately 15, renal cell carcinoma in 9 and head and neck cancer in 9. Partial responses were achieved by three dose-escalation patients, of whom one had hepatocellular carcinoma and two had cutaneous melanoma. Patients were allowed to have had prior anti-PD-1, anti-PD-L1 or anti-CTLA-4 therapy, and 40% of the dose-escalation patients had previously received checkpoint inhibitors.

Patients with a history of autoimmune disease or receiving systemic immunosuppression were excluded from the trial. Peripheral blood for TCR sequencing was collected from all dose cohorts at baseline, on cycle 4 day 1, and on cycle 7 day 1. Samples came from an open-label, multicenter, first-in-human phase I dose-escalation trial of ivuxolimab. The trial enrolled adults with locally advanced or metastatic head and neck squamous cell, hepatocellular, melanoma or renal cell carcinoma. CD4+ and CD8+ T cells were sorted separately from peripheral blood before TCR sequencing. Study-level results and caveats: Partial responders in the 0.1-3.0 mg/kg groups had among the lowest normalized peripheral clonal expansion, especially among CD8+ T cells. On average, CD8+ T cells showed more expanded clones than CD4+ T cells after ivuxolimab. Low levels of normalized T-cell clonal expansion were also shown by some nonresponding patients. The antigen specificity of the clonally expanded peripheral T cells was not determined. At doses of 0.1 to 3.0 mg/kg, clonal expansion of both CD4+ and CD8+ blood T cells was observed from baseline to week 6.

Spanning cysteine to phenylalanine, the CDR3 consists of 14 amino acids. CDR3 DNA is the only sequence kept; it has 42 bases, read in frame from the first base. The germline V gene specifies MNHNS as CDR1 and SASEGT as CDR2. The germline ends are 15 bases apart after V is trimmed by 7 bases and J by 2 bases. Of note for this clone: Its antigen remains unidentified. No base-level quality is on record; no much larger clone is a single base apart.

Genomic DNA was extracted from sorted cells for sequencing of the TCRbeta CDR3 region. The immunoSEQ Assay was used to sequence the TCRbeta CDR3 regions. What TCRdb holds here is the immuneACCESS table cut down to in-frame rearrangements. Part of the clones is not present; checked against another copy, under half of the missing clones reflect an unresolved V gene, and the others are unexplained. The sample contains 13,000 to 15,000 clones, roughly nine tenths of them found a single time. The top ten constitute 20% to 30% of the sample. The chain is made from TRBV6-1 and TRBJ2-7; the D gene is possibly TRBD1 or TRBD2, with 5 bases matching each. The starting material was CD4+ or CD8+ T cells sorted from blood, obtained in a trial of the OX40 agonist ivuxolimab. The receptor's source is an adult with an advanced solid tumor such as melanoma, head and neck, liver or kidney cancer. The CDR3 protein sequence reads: CASTYRDEPYEQYF. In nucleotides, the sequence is TGTGCCAGCACCTACCGGGACGAGCCCTACGAGCAGTACTTC.